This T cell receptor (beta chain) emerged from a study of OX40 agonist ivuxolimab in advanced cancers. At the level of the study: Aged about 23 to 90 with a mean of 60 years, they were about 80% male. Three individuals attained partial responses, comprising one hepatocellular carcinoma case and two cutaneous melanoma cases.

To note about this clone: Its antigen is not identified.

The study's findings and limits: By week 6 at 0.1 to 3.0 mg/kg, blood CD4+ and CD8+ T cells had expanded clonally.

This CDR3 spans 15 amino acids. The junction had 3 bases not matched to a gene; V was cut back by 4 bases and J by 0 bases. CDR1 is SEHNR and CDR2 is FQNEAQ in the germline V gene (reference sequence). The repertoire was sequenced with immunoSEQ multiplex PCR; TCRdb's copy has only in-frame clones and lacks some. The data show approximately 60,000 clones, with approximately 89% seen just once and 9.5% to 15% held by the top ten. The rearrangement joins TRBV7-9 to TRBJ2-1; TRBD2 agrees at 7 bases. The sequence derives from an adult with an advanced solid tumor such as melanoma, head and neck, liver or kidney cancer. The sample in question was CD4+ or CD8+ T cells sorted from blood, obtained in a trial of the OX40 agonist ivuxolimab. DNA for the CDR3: TGTGCCAGCAGCTCTAGCGGAGTCTCCTACAATGAGCAGTTCTTC. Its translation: CASSSSGVSYNEQFF. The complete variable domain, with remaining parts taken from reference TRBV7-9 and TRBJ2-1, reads DTGVSQNPRHKITKRGQNVTFRCDPISEHNRLYWYRQTLGQGPEFLTYFQNEAQLEKSRLLSDRFSAERPKGSFSTLEIQRTEQGDSAMYLCASSSSGVSYNEQFFGPGTRLTVL.